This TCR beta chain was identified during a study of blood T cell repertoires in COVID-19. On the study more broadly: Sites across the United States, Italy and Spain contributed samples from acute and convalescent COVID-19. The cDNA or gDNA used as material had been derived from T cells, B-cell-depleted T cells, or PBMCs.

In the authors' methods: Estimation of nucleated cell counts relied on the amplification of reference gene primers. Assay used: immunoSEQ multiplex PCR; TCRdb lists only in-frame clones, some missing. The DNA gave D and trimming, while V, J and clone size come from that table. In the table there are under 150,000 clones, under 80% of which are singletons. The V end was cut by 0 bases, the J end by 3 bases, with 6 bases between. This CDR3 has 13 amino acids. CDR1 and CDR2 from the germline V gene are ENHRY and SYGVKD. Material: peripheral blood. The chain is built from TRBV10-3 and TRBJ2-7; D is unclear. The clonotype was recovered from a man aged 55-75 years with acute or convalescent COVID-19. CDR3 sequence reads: CAISESGSYEQYF. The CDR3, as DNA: TGTGCCATCAGTGAGTCGGGCAGCTACGAGCAGTACTTC.